The next 27 T cell receptor beta chains were all read from a single sample in a study of blood T cells in healthy people across ages. Primed by a sample-barcoded 5' primer and a J-beta primer mix, a second PCR proceeded for about 6 to 12 cycles. A single record per CDR3 protein comes from TCRdb applying MiXCR to the 5' RACE reads. The data hold about 970,000 distinct CDR3 sequences, with around 54% observed a single time. Input material: blood. These receptors were collected from a woman between 55 and 75 years old in good health.

The V call is TRBV27, the J call TRBJ2-1; D is perhaps TRBD1 (5 bases). V was clipped by 5 bases and J by 1 base, with 15 bases between them. The CDR3 loop spans 16 amino acids. Germline assignment: CDR1 MNHEY and CDR2 SMNVEV (reference sequence). CDR3 nucleotides: TGTGCCAGCAGTCCCCCGGCGGCAGGGTCCTACAATGAGCAGTTCTTC. Translation gives CASSPPAAGSYNEQFF.

This clonotype was picked up many times. The chain couples TRBV18 to TRBJ1-4, with unresolved D. This CDR3 has 11 residues. V lost 8 bases and J 8 bases, leaving 9 bases between the germline ends. The V gene's germline CDR1 is KGHSH and CDR2 LQKENI. CDR3 in amino acids: CASSPGEKLFF. The DNA of the CDR3 is TGTGCCAGCAGCCCTGGCGAAAAACTGTTTTTT. Filled out from reference TRBV18 and TRBJ1-4, the complete variable domain reads NAGVMQNPRHLVRRRGQEARLRCSPMKGHSHVYWYRQLPEEGLKFMVYLQKENIIDESGMPKERFSAEFPKEGPSILRIQQVVRGDSAAYFCASSPGEKLFFGSGTQLSVL.

This clonotype was picked up a small number of times. This chain links TRBV6-2 or TRBV6-3 with TRBJ2-1, with 8 bases identical to TRBD2. Looked up from germline, CDR1 is MNHEY and CDR2 is SVGEGT. The CDR3 extends over 15 amino acids. The junction had 8 bases not matched to a gene; V was cut back by 4 bases and J by 6 bases. This chain's CDR3 is CASSSGRALLNEQFF. The CDR3 DNA reads TGTGCCAGCAGTTCCGGGAGGGCCCTTCTCAATGAGCAGTTCTTC.

The CDR3 sequence: CSGRTGTPTGELFF. CDR3 sequence (DNA): TGCAGCGGGAGGACAGGGACGCCCACCGGGGAGCTGTTTTTT. The chain joins TRBV29-1 to TRBJ2-2; TRBD1 agrees at 8 bases. Germline trimming cut 7 bases from V and 4 bases from J; bases unmatched to any gene: 8. Germline values: CDR1 SQVTM, CDR2 ANQGSEA. The length of the CDR3 is 14 residues.

This clonotype was recorded a few times. The V call is TRBV28, the J call TRBJ2-5; 8 bases align to TRBD1. The DNA end lines up better with TRBJ2-7; the J call may be wrong. The V gene's germline CDR1 is MDHEN and CDR2 SYDVKM. CDR3 size: 12 residues. Here the CDR3 DNA reads TGTGCCAGCCGGACAGGGTTGTACGAGCAGTACTTC. It specifies CASRTGLYEQYF.

This clonotype was detected only a few times. V gene TRBV9 combines with J gene TRBJ2-7; D remains unclear. Germline V gene lookup returns CDR1 SGDLS and CDR2 YYNGEE. Between the trimmed V and J ends, which lost 0 bases and 2 bases, there was a span of 12 bases. The CDR3 spans 15 residues. DNA of the CDR3: TGTGCCAGCAGCGTAGGACAAGCGTTTACCTACGAGCAGTACTTC. This gives the protein CASSVGQAFTYEQYF. The full variable domain, in which reference TRBV9 and TRBJ2-7 provide the parts outside the CDR3, is DSGVTQTPKHLITATGQRVTLRCSPRSGDLSVYWYQQSLDQGLQFLIQYYNGEERAKGNILERFSAQQFPDLHSELNLSSLELGDSALYFCASSVGQAFTYEQYFGPGTRLTVT.

This clonotype showed up just a few times. The chain has TRBV20-1 and TRBJ2-5, with 11 bases aligning to TRBD2. This CDR3 region has 14 residues. The ends lost 5 bases at V and 5 bases at J; junction bases unmatched: 7. Germline V lookup: CDR1 DFQATT, CDR2 SNEGSKA (reference sequence). The CDR3 region has the DNA TGCAGTGCTCCAGCTAGCGGGAGGAGGGAGACCCAGTACTTC. Encoded protein: CSAPASGRRETQYF.

This clonotype was counted between two and nine times. The J gene is TRBJ2-7, the V gene TRBV5-4, with D maybe TRBD2 (5 bases). The CDR3 extends over 13 amino acids. Germline V lookup: CDR1 SGHNT, CDR2 YYREEE (reference sequence). V was trimmed by 0 bases and J by 5 bases, leaving 9 bases between them. The CDR3 DNA sequence: TGTGCCAGCAGCTTGGTAGCGAATGACGAGCAGTACTTC. This gives the protein CASSLVANDEQYF.

The chain uses TRBV28 and TRBJ1-4; 10 bases match TRBD1. The CDR3 length is 14 residues. Germline CDR1 is MDHEN and CDR2 is SYDVKM. The ends lost 5 bases at V and 9 bases at J; junction bases unmatched: 6. The CDR3 DNA sequence: TGTGCCAGCAGTCCGGGACAGGGGATCCAAAAACTGTTTTTT. Translation gives CASSPGQGIQKLFF.

The rearrangement uses TRBV4-1 and TRBJ2-1; D is unresolved. Germline assignment: CDR1 MGHRA and CDR2 YSYEKL. The CDR3 runs 15 residues. Trimming pared 3 bases from V and 6 bases from J, leaving 15 bases between. CDR3 loop: CASSHRFVQLNEQFF. DNA for the CDR3: TGCGCCAGCAGCCACCGCTTCGTACAGCTCAATGAGCAGTTCTTC.

The chain couples TRBV18 to TRBJ2-3; 7 bases align to TRBD2. Germline V gives CDR1 KGHSH, CDR2 LQKENI. The CDR3 runs 17 residues. Trimming at V came to 3 bases and at J to 2 bases, leaving 11 bases not matched to a gene. The chain's CDR3 is CASSPLNSGHATDTQYF. Here the CDR3 DNA reads TGTGCCAGCTCACCCTTGAATAGCGGGCACGCCACAGATACGCAGTATTTT.

The chain has TRBV7-8 and TRBJ2-1; 8 positions match TRBD2. Trimming removed 6 bases from V and 2 bases from J; junction bases left unmatched: 9. The germline CDR1 and CDR2 sequences are SGHVS and FQNEAQ. The CDR3 length is 16 residues. The CDR3 protein is CASSAAGAQAYNEQFF. CDR3 in DNA: TGTGCCAGCAGTGCAGCGGGGGCCCAAGCCTACAATGAGCAGTTCTTC.

The genes are TRBV29-1 and TRBJ2-3; 10 positions match TRBD2. The CDR3 runs to 12 residues. Per the germline V gene, CDR1 is SQVTM and CDR2 is ANQGSEA. The junction had 0 bases not matched to a gene; V was cut back by 1 base and J by 8 bases. The CDR3 loop reads CSVEASGSTQYF. The CDR3, as DNA: TGCAGCGTTGAAGCTAGCGGGAGTACGCAGTATTTT.

The chain recombines TRBV10-3 with TRBJ1-5, with a tentative D call TRBD1 (5 bases). The CDR3 has 13 amino acids. Trimming stripped 0 bases from V and 7 bases from J, with 7 bases between. Germline loops: CDR1 ENHRY, CDR2 SYGVKD. CDR3 region: CAISESEGQPQHF. DNA of the CDR3: TGTGCCATCAGTGAGTCGGAGGGGCAGCCCCAGCATTTT.

The V gene is TRBV7-2, the J gene TRBJ2-5; TRBD1 agrees at 9 bases. This CDR3 has 15 residues. V lost 7 bases and J lost 12; bases outside the gene matches: 18. Germline V gene sequence: CDR1 SGHTA, CDR2 FQGNSA. The CDR3 bases are TGTGCCAGCACCTCTGGGGACAGGGTAATTCGGGAGAAGTACTTC. This gives the protein CASTSGDRVIREKYF. Full variable domain (outside the CDR3, taken from reference TRBV7-2 and TRBJ2-5): GAGVSQSPSNKVTEKGKDVELRCDPISGHTALYWYRQSLGQGLEFLIYFQGNSAPDKSGLPSDRFSAERTGGSVSTLTIQRTQQEDSAVYLCASTSGDRVIREKYFGPGTRLLVL.

The chain uses TRBV6-6 and TRBJ1-2; a weak D match, TRBD1 (5 bases). This CDR3 has 15 amino acids. Germline V gene lookup returns CDR1 MNHNY and CDR2 SVGAGI (reference sequence). V was clipped by 6 bases and J by 1 base, with 15 bases between them. CDR3 region: CASRPLQGFNYGYTF. The CDR3 DNA sequence: TGTGCCAGCAGGCCTCTCCAGGGTTTTAACTATGGCTACACCTTC.

The chain recombines TRBV3-1 with TRBJ1-2, with TRBD1 as a possible D gene (5 bases). V was trimmed by 0 bases and J by 7 bases, leaving 12 bases between them. Germline CDR1 reads LGHDT; CDR2 reads YNNKEL (reference sequence). This CDR3 is 14 amino acids long. The chain's CDR3 is CASSQEGGDSGYTF. The CDR3, as DNA: TGTGCCAGCAGCCAAGAGGGGGGGGATTCTGGCTACACCTTC.

V is TRBV30 and J is TRBJ2-7, with 9 bases lining up with TRBD2. The CDR3 runs 19 residues. CDR1 is GTSNPN and CDR2 is SVGIG in the germline V gene (reference sequence). With V trimmed by 0 bases and J by 4 bases, 19 bases remained unmatched. The CDR3 DNA is TGTGCCTGGAGTGTACTCCCCAGCGGGAGGTGGGCTATGGGGTACGAGCAGTACTTC. It encodes CAWSVLPSGRWAMGYEQYF.

The J gene is TRBJ1-6, the V gene TRBV14, with D possibly being TRBD1 (6 bases). From germline, CDR1 is SGHDN and CDR2 FVKESK. There are 15 residues in the CDR3. Trimming shortened V by 1 base and J by 7 bases, and 11 bases separated the two germline ends. The CDR3 sequence is CASSQVPGGNSPLHF. Here the CDR3 DNA reads TGTGCCAGCAGCCAAGTGCCCGGGGGCAATTCACCCCTCCACTTT. Combining the CDR3 with reference TRBV14 and TRBJ1-6 gives the whole variable domain EAGVTQFPSHSVIEKGQTVTLRCDPISGHDNLYWYRRVMGKEIKFLLHFVKESKQDESGMPNNRFLAERTGGTYSTLKVQPAELEDSGVYFCASSQVPGGNSPLHFGNGTRLTVT.

This CDR3 reads CSARNQKGQGNSIWEKLFF. The DNA for the CDR3 is TGCAGTGCTAGGAACCAAAAGGGACAGGGGAATAGTATCTGGGAAAAACTGTTTTTT. The chain employs TRBV20-1 and TRBJ1-4, with 10 bases identical to TRBD1. CDR3 length equals 19 residues. Germline values: CDR1 DFQATT, CDR2 SNEGSKA (reference sequence). V was clipped by 3 bases and J by 8 bases; unmatched bases: 21.

The V call is TRBV28, the J call TRBJ2-3; D not certain. V lost 2 bases and J lost 0, with 12 bases in between. This CDR3 comprises 16 residues. The germline gives CDR1 MDHEN, CDR2 SYDVKM. The CDR3 DNA follows: TGTGCCAGCAGTTTACGGCTAGACTCTAGCACAGATACGCAGTATTTT. It specifies CASSLRLDSSTDTQYF. The full variable domain, rest sourced from reference TRBV28 and TRBJ2-3, is DVKVTQSSRYLVKRTGEKVFLECVQDMDHENMFWYRQDPGLGLRLIYFSYDVKMKEKGDIPEGYSVSREKKERFSLILESASTNQTSMYLCASSLRLDSSTDTQYFGPGTRLTVL.

V usage is TRBV6-6 and J usage is TRBJ1-2; the D gene is possibly TRBD1 (5 bases). This CDR3 contains 16 residues. Germline V gives CDR1 MNHNY, CDR2 SVGAGI (reference sequence). Trimming shortened V by 7 bases and J by 1 base, and 19 bases separated the two germline ends. The CDR3 DNA is TGTGCCAGCACTACAACGAGGGGCCGGAGTAACTATGGCTACACCTTC. It is translated as CASTTTRGRSNYGYTF.

The sample holds a few counts of this clonotype. The chain couples TRBV6-6 to TRBJ2-7; unclear D gene. This CDR3 contains 16 residues. With 6 bases removed from V and 0 bases from J, the gap between germline ends came to 18 bases. Per germline, CDR1 MNHNY and CDR2 SVGAGI (reference sequence). CDR3 DNA sequence: TGTGCCAGCAGAAAGGGTAACCCTCCAATCTCCTACGAGCAGTACTTC. As protein: CASRKGNPPISYEQYF.

In its sample, this clonotype was seen many times. The V call is TRBV4-3, the J call TRBJ2-7, with D possibly matching TRBD2 (5 bases). CDR1 is LGHNA, CDR2 YSLEER, per germline. Deletions cut 0 bases from V and 3 bases from J, with 9 bases between. This CDR3 comprises 14 residues. The CDR3 nucleotides read TGCGCCAGCAGCCAAGAGAGGGTGCGCTACGAGCAGTACTTC. Protein sequence: CASSQERVRYEQYF.

This clonotype was found a few times. The chain joins TRBV6-6 to TRBJ2-3; D uncertain. V gave up 0 bases and J gave up 0 bases, with 7 bases separating them. The CDR3 extends over 15 amino acids. CDR1 is MNHNY, CDR2 SVGAGI, per germline (reference sequence). Written as DNA, the CDR3 is TGTGCCAGCAGTTACTCTCCAGCTAGCACAGATACGCAGTATTTT. This gives the protein CASSYSPASTDTQYF.

V gene TRBV4-1 combines with J gene TRBJ2-7; no firm D call. Trimming shortened V by 1 base and J by 0 bases, and 7 bases separated the two germline ends. The CDR3 is 14 residues long. Germline CDR1 and CDR2: MGHRA and YSYEKL. The CDR3 DNA sequence: TGCGCCAGCAGCCAAGTTGTCGTCTCCTACGAGCAGTACTTC. This codes for CASSQVVVSYEQYF.

As DNA, the CDR3 is TGTGCCAGCAGGGTCCCTAACTATGGCTACACCTTC. It yields the protein CASRVPNYGYTF. The rearrangement uses TRBV28 and TRBJ1-2; D gene ambiguous. Germline-derived CDR1 and CDR2 are MDHEN and SYDVKM. CDR3 length equals 12 residues. The ends were cut back, 6 bases at V and 0 bases at J, with 5 bases in the middle.